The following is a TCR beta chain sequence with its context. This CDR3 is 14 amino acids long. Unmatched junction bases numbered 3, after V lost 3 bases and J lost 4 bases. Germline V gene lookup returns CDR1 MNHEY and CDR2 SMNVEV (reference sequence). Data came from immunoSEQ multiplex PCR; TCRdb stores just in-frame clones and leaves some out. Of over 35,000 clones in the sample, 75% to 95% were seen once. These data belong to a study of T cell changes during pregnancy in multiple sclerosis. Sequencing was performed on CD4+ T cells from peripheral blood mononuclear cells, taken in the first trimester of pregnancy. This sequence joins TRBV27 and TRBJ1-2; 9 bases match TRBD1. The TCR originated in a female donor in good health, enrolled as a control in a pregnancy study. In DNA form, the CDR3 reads TGTGCCAGCAGTTTCGCACAGGGGGCCTATGGCTACACCTTC. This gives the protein CASSFAQGAYGYTF.